Below are 5 T cell receptor beta chains sequenced from a single sample in a study of cytomegalovirus exposure and HLA in healthy donors. Some clones are missing from TCRdb's copy, which holds only in-frame ones; the method was immunoSEQ multiplex PCR. Here the sample spans roughly 140,000 clones, roughly 89% being singletons. The sequenced sample was PBMCs. The receptors were sampled from a woman younger than 35 in good health and CMV-seropositive.

The J gene is TRBJ2-3, the V gene TRBV6-4; 9 positions match TRBD2. Trimming at V came to 2 bases and at J to 6 bases, leaving 9 bases not matched to a gene. Germline V gene lookup returns CDR1 MRHNA and CDR2 SNTAGT. This CDR3 contains 16 residues. This CDR3 reads CASSDGPGLARDTQYF. CDR3 sequence (DNA): TGTGCCAGCAGTGACGGGCCGGGACTAGCCAGGGATACGCAGTATTTT.

The rearrangement joins TRBV6-5 to TRBJ2-5; 7 nucleotides line up with TRBD1. V lost 5 bases and J lost 9; bases outside the gene matches: 9. CDR1 and CDR2 (germline): MNHEY, SVGAGI. The CDR3 is made up of 13 amino acids. In DNA, the CDR3 is TGTGCCAGCAGTGGTACAGGGGTCCGGGCCCAGTACTTC. Translation: CASSGTGVRAQYF.

In this sample, this clone turned up a few times. J is TRBJ2-7 and V is TRBV27, with 9 bases matching TRBD2. Germline-derived CDR1 and CDR2 are MNHEY and SMNVEV (reference sequence). This CDR3 has 13 residues. Unmatched junction bases numbered 3, after V lost 2 bases and J lost 7 bases. For the CDR3, the DNA is TGTGCCAGCAGTTTACTAGCGGGAAAAGAGCAGTACTTC. As protein: CASSLLAGKEQYF.

The chain links TRBV9 to TRBJ1-4; TRBD1 agrees at 7 bases. The CDR3 contains 14 residues. Germline V gene data show CDR1 as SGDLS and CDR2 as YYNGEE. V was clipped by 4 bases and J by 5 bases; unmatched bases: 5. The CDR3 DNA reads as TGTGCCAGCAGCCGACAGGGCCCGAATGAAAAACTGTTTTTT. Translated, it gives CASSRQGPNEKLFF.

The chain joins TRBV5-1 to TRBJ2-7, with TRBD2 matching 12 bases. The CDR3 has 14 residues. Losses at the gene ends were 6 bases for V and 3 bases for J; bases not matched to a gene: 4. Germline values: CDR1 SGHRS, CDR2 YFSETQ. CDR3 DNA sequence: TGCGCCAGCACCCCGACTAGCGGGGGCTACGAGCAGTACTTC. It yields the protein CASTPTSGGYEQYF.